The 18 T cell receptor beta chains below all came from one sample that was sequenced in a study of T cell repertoires in cytomegalovirus infection. TCRdb called the reads again in MiXCR, with one record for every CDR3 protein. In the table there are about 740,000 distinct CDR3 sequences, less than 40% of which are singletons. The material sequenced was PBMCs. The receptor source for this set is a human donor in good health (CMV status not recorded). Some clones in this sample may be carry-over from other donors' samples.

The chain is built from TRBV6-8 and TRBJ1-1; TRBD1 might be the D (6 bases). Germline V gene sequence: CDR1 MNHGY, CDR2 SAAAGT. Trimming pared 2 bases from V and 4 bases from J, leaving 20 bases between. This CDR3 comprises 17 residues. CDR3 residues: CASSYGPWDIVGTEAFF. In DNA, the CDR3 is TGTGCCAGCAGTTACGGGCCATGGGACATCGTGGGCACTGAAGCTTTCTTT.

This clonotype was seen repeatedly, ten times or more. V gene TRBV7-8 combines with J gene TRBJ2-1; D remains unclear. The germline V gene has CDR1 SGHVS and CDR2 FQNEAQ. The CDR3 sequence is 13 residues long. The germline V and J ends were trimmed by 1 base and 4 bases, with 5 bases remaining between them. CDR3 bases: TGTGCCAGCAGCTTAGTTCAGTACAATGAGCAGTTCTTC. Translated, it gives CASSLVQYNEQFF. The whole variable domain, filled in from reference TRBV7-8 and TRBJ2-1, reads GAGVSQSPRYKVAKRGQDVALRCDPISGHVSLFWYQQALGQGPEFLTYFQNEAQLDKSGLPSDRFFAERPEGSVSTLKIQRTQQEDSAVYLCASSLVQYNEQFFGPGTRLTVL.

This clonotype is a singleton in its sample. CDR3 loop: CASSSRGGTRSVGETQYF. The DNA of the CDR3 is TGTGCCAGCAGCTCGCGGGGCGGGACTAGGAGTGTTGGAGAGACCCAGTACTTC. The J gene is TRBJ2-5, the V gene TRBV5-4, with 8 bases that match TRBD2. V gave up 3 bases and J gave up 4 bases; unmatched junction bases: 17. The length of the CDR3 is 18 residues. CDR1 is SGHNT and CDR2 is YYREEE in the germline V gene (reference sequence).

This clonotype was counted between two and nine times. The genes are TRBV7-8 and TRBJ2-7; D may correspond to TRBD1 or TRBD2 (5 bases each). CDR3 length: 16 residues. V gave up 1 base and J gave up 4 bases, with 17 bases separating them. Germline CDR1 is SGHVS and CDR2 is FQNEAQ. CDR3 sequence: CASSLETPGPWYEQYF. In nucleotides, the CDR3 is TGTGCCAGCAGCTTAGAGACACCGGGACCCTGGTACGAGCAGTACTTC.

This clonotype was observed a handful of times. The chain links TRBV12-3 or TRBV12-4 to TRBJ1-5, with a weak D call TRBD1 (5 bases). V was cut by 2 bases and J by 5 bases, with 16 bases left in between. CDR3 size: 16 residues. The CDR3 DNA follows: TGTGCCAGCAGTTTATCCGGGGCGGTCGGCTATCAGCCCCAGCATTTT. Translating gives CASSLSGAVGYQPQHF.

The V call is TRBV7-3, the J call TRBJ1-2; D is perhaps TRBD1 (5 bases). V lost 5 bases, J lost 7 bases, and 23 bases lay in between. The CDR3 length is 16 residues. From germline, CDR1 is SGHTA and CDR2 FQGTGA. The CDR3 DNA sequence: TGTGCCAGCAGCGCAGGCGGTGGGGCAGGGAGTGCTGGCTACACCTTC. It is translated as CASSAGGGAGSAGYTF. Complete variable domain (other parts from reference TRBV7-3 and TRBJ1-2): GAGVSQTPSNKVTEKGKYVELRCDPISGHTALYWYRQSLGQGPEFLIYFQGTGAADDSGLPNDRFFAVRPEGSVSTLKIQRTERGDSAVYLCASSAGGGAGSAGYTFGSGTRLTVV.

V usage is TRBV6-1 and J usage is TRBJ2-7; 8 bases align to TRBD2. V trimming: 4 bases; J trimming: 2 bases; junction bases outside the gene matches: 7. This CDR3 has 15 amino acids. In germline, CDR1 is MNHNS, CDR2 SASEGT. The CDR3 region is CASSALGGRPYEQYF. CDR3 nucleotides: TGTGCCAGCAGTGCCTTGGGCGGGAGGCCCTACGAGCAGTACTTC.

The chain combines TRBV5-1 with TRBJ1-1; perhaps TRBD1 as D (5 bases). Per the germline V gene, CDR1 is SGHRS and CDR2 is YFSETQ. This CDR3 is built from 16 residues. V dropped 0 bases and J dropped 2 bases, with 14 bases sitting between them. In nucleotides, the CDR3 is TGCGCCAGCAGCTTGGAGGCAGAAGGGGTTAACACTGAAGCTTTCTTT. Translating gives CASSLEAEGVNTEAFF. The variable domain in full, with the rest retrieved from reference TRBV5-1 and TRBJ1-1, is KAGVTQTPRYLIKTRGQQVTLSCSPISGHRSVSWYQQTPGQGLQFLFEYFSETQRNKGNFPGRFSGRQFSNSRSEMNVSTLELGDSALYLCASSLEAEGVNTEAFFGQGTRLTVV.

V usage is TRBV28 and J usage is TRBJ2-5; 11 nucleotides line up with TRBD2. The V segment lost 3 bases and the J segment 0 bases; nucleotides outside the gene matches: 6. The CDR3 has 17 amino acids. The germline V gene encodes CDR1 MDHEN and CDR2 SYDVKM. CDR3 sequence (DNA): TGTGCCAGCAGTTTGGCTAGCGGGGGGATGTACCAAGAGACCCAGTACTTC. This encodes CASSLASGGMYQETQYF.

This chain uses TRBV14 with TRBJ2-1; 8 nucleotides line up with TRBD1. There are 17 residues in the CDR3. Germline V gives CDR1 SGHDN, CDR2 FVKESK. The V and J ends lost 4 bases and 4 bases, in that order; junction bases with no gene match: 12. As DNA, the CDR3 is TGTGCCAGCAGCCTAGACAGGGGCCAAACCACATACAATGAGCAGTTCTTC. Protein sequence: CASSLDRGQTTYNEQFF.

The chain uses TRBV18 and TRBJ1-2; D ambiguous. There are 14 residues in the CDR3. The V gene's germline CDR1 is KGHSH and CDR2 LQKENI. V was cut by 2 bases and J by 3 bases, with 10 bases left in between. CDR3 coding DNA: TGTGCCAGCTCACCAACCTTGGCCGACTATGGCTACACCTTC. Amino acid sequence: CASSPTLADYGYTF. The whole variable domain, filled in from reference TRBV18 and TRBJ1-2, reads NAGVMQNPRHLVRRRGQEARLRCSPMKGHSHVYWYRQLPEEGLKFMVYLQKENIIDESGMPKERFSAEFPKEGPSILRIQQVVRGDSAAYFCASSPTLADYGYTFGSGTRLTVV.

With regard to this clonotype: The germline gene is not matched at one end of the junction; a read error may be the cause. The chain joins TRBV7-8 to TRBJ1-5; no firm D call. The CDR3 is 14 amino acids. The germline gives CDR1 SGHVS, CDR2 FQNEAQ. CDR3 amino acids: CASSLGNSNQPKHF. The CDR3 bases are TGTGCCAGCAGCTTAGGTAATAGCAATCAGCCCAAGCATTTT.

This clonotype has ten or more counts. The chain couples TRBV6-6 to TRBJ1-5, with 9 bases aligning to TRBD1. CDR1 and CDR2 (germline): MNHNY, SVGAGI (reference sequence). V was pared by 2 bases and J by 4 bases, with 9 bases of the junction left unmatched. The CDR3 covers 17 residues. The CDR3 region has the DNA TGTGCCAGCAGTTACCGGGACAGGGAGGTGAGAAATCAGCCCCAGCATTTT. This sequence encodes CASSYRDREVRNQPQHF.

There are a few counts of this clonotype. The CDR3 here is CASSRDTTSPLHF. The CDR3 coding sequence is TGCGCCAGCAGCCGGGACACAACTTCACCCCTCCACTTT. The J gene is TRBJ1-6, the V gene TRBV5-1; perhaps TRBD1 as D (6 bases). Trimming removed 4 bases at V and 9 bases at J, with 11 bases between. Germline-derived CDR1 and CDR2 are SGHRS and YFSETQ. CDR3 size: 13 residues.

This clonotype was detected many times. This chain links TRBV7-6 with TRBJ2-2; 8 bases agree with TRBD1. Per the germline V gene, CDR1 is SGHVS and CDR2 is FNYEAQ. The CDR3 covers 16 residues. J gave up 1 base and V 6 bases, and 7 bases lay outside the gene matches. The CDR3 loop reads CASSHTGTGNTGELFF. CDR3 sequence (DNA): TGTGCCAGCAGTCATACCGGGACAGGGAACACCGGGGAGCTGTTTTTT.

There are a few counts of this clonotype. The rearrangement uses TRBV10-3 and TRBJ2-3, with D possibly TRBD2 on 5 matching bases. Trimming stripped 9 bases from V and 6 bases from J, with 34 bases between. From germline, CDR1 is ENHRY and CDR2 SYGVKD. The CDR3 contains 19 residues. For the CDR3, the DNA is TGTGCCATACAAAGAGATCCGGGGTCCCTCATTGAAGCCGTTGATACGCAGTATTTT. Its protein product is CAIQRDPGSLIEAVDTQYF.

In this sample, this clonotype turned up many times. In nucleotides, the CDR3 is TGTGCCAGCAGCTTAGCCAGGGTCGAGCAGTACTTC. It encodes CASSLARVEQYF. This chain uses TRBV7-2 with TRBJ2-7; possibly TRBD1 for D (5 bases). The V end lost 0 bases, the J end lost 6 bases, and 6 bases lay between the germline ends. CDR1 and CDR2 (germline): SGHTA, FQGNSA. The length of the CDR3 is 12 residues.

This clonotype was observed a few times. The chain joins TRBV7-6 to TRBJ2-7; perhaps TRBD1 as D (7 bases). V lost 4 bases and J 5 bases, leaving 24 bases between the germline ends. The germline V gene has CDR1 SGHVS and CDR2 FNYEAQ. This CDR3 is 17 amino acids long. The CDR3 nucleotides read TGTGCCAGCAGCTCACTCAGGACAGGAGGGGTCGCCCACGAGCAGTACTTC. This encodes CASSSLRTGGVAHEQYF.